This is a list of T cell receptor beta chains from one sample in a study of blood T cell repertoires in COVID-19. Method: immunoSEQ multiplex PCR; TCRdb's copy keeps in-frame clones and lacks some. The sample lists 290,000 or so clones, roughly nine tenths occurring once. The specimen was peripheral blood. Receptors were obtained from a man aged 18 to 29 with active or convalescent COVID-19. Both conserved end residues are part of each CDR3. D genes are given only for firm matches. Clone size appears in some rows only: once, few, many, or a class for an expanded clone.

>.|14|TRBV11-2|TRBJ2-5|.
TGTGCCAGCAGCTTAGAGATAGAGAGGGAGACCCAGTACTTC
CASSLEIERETQYF
>TRBD1|14|TRBV29-1|TRBJ1-2|.
TGCAGCGCCTTGGATGCGGACAGGGGAAAGGGCTACACCTTC
CSALDADRGKGYTF
>.|15|TRBV7-9|TRBJ1-1|.
TGTGCCAGCAGCTACACGACAGCTTTGAACACTGAAGCTTTCTTT
CASSYTTALNTEAFF
>.|13|TRBV4-1|TRBJ2-7|.
TGCGCCAGCAGCCAAGTCCCGGGGATCGAGCAGTACTTC
CASSQVPGIEQYF
>.|11|TRBV9|TRBJ1-2|.
TGTGCCAGCAGCTCCCGCGTGAGCGTCGCCTTC
CASSSRVSVAF
>TRBD1|15|TRBV2|TRBJ2-5|.
TGTGCCAGCAGACTACAGGGGGCCGCGAAGGAGACCCAGTACTTC
CASRLQGAAKETQYF
>TRBD1|14|TRBV19|TRBJ2-7|.
TGTGCCAGTAGTCCCCAGGGGGTTGGCTACGAGCAGTACTTC
CASSPQGVGYEQYF
>TRBD1|16|TRBV7-7|TRBJ2-1|.
TGTGCCAGCAGTCCATACTCCGGGACAGGGTTCGGTGAGCAGTTCTTC
CASSPYSGTGFGEQFF
>.|15|TRBV6-2/TRBV6-3|TRBJ1-2|.
TGTGCCAGCAGCCCGGGGGGGGCCATGCGCTATGGCTACACCTTC
CASSPGGAMRYGYTF
>TRBD1|16|TRBV25-1|TRBJ2-5|.
TGTGCCAGCAGTGATTTTTTGACAGGGGTTGAGGAGACCCAGTACTTC
CASSDFLTGVEETQYF
>.|15|TRBV7-4|TRBJ2-7|.
TGTGCCAGCAGCTTAAGGGGGACGGGGGGCTACGAGCAGTACTTC
CASSLRGTGGYEQYF
>.|16|TRBV4-1|TRBJ1-2|.
TGCGCCAGCAGCCAAGATCGGACAGAGAAATACTATGGCTACACCTTC
CASSQDRTEKYYGYTF
>TRBD2|15|TRBV11-2|TRBJ2-3|.
TGTGCCAGCAGCTTAGCTAGCGGCTACACAGATACGCAGTATTTT
CASSLASGYTDTQYF
>.|13|TRBV27|TRBJ2-2|few
TGTGCCAGCACCAAGCTGGACACCGGGGAGCTGTTTTTT
CASTKLDTGELFF
>.|13|TRBV3-1/TRBV3-2|TRBJ2-3|once
TGTGCCAGCAGCGAACCAGGGGCAGATACGCAGTATTTT
CASSEPGADTQYF
>.|14|TRBV18|TRBJ1-5|.
TGTGCCAGCTCACCAGGGGGGAACAATCAGCCCCAGCATTTT
CASSPGGNNQPQHF
>TRBD1|18|TRBV6-2/TRBV6-3|TRBJ2-5|.
TGTGCCAGCAGTTATTTTGACGCGGACAGGGGTTTGGTGAAGACCCAGTACTTC
CASSYFDADRGLVKTQYF